These 6 T cell receptor beta chains share one sample of origin, sequenced in a study of beta chain features in type 1 diabetes. TCRB transcripts that were expressed got sequenced, as all of the isolated RNA had been reverse transcribed. Repertoires were generated with immunoSEQ multiplex PCR, while TCRdb's copy carries only in-frame clones and drops some. Of 400,000 to 600,000 clones in the sample, about 30% are singletons; the top ten hold more than 0.055%. Material for sequencing was naive CD4+ T cells from blood. The source of these receptors is a man between 18 and 29 years old in good health.

This sequence joins TRBV25-1 and TRBJ1-1; D is ambiguous. V gave up 6 bases and J gave up 2 bases, with 10 bases separating them. CDR1 and CDR2 from the germline V gene are MGHDK and SYGVNS. CDR3 size: 13 residues. The CDR3 coding sequence is TGTGCCAGCAGCTCTCGGACCAACACTGAAGCTTTCTTT. It yields the protein CASSSRTNTEAFF.

This clone was seen a handful of times. V gene TRBV29-1 combines with J gene TRBJ2-3; 8 nucleotides match TRBD1. The CDR3 length is 15 residues. Trimming removed 2 bases from V and 2 bases from J; junction bases left unmatched: 6. CDR1 and CDR2 (germline): SQVTM, ANQGSEA. In DNA, the CDR3 is TGCAGCGTTGAAAGGGCGGGACAGGCCACAGATACGCAGTATTTT. Its translation: CSVERAGQATDTQYF.

The gene calls are TRBV7-8 and TRBJ1-2; no reliable D call. This CDR3 is 12 amino acids long. CDR1 and CDR2 (germline): SGHVS, FQNEAQ. Between the trimmed V and J ends, which lost 2 bases and 5 bases, there was a span of 6 bases. CDR3 in amino acids: CASSLTLYGYTF. In nucleotides, the CDR3 is TGTGCCAGCAGCTTAACACTTTATGGCTACACCTTC.

The rearrangement joins TRBV6-5 to TRBJ2-5; D is ambiguous. CDR1 is MNHEY and CDR2 is SVGAGI in the germline V gene. The V end lost 6 bases, the J end lost 2 bases, and 10 bases lay between the germline ends. The CDR3 runs to 13 residues. The CDR3 loop is CASRRRIQETQYF. The CDR3 DNA is TGTGCCAGCAGAAGACGAATACAAGAGACCCAGTACTTC.

V and J are TRBV7-3 and TRBJ2-4, with 7 bases identical to TRBD1. Germline-derived CDR1 and CDR2 are SGHTA and FQGTGA. The trim removed 5 bases at V and 7 bases at J, leaving 5 bases unmatched. The CDR3 runs 13 residues. CDR3 nucleotide sequence: TGTGCCAGCAGCCTCCAGGGGGACAACATTCAGTACTTC. The encoded protein is CASSLQGDNIQYF.

This clone appeared a single time. This chain connects TRBV18 to TRBJ2-5, with TRBD2 matching over 10 bases. V lost 6 bases and J lost 2; bases outside the gene matches: 6. Germline assignment: CDR1 KGHSH and CDR2 LQKENI. The CDR3 totals 15 residues. DNA for the CDR3: TGTGCCAGCTCTAGACTAGCGGGCACACAAGAGACCCAGTACTTC. It encodes CASSRLAGTQETQYF.